The sequence of this TCR beta chain was determined in a study of lymphopenia after photon versus proton radiotherapy. Overall study findings and caveats: Post-nadir diversity loss with photons came from oligoclonal expansion, particularly CD8+ Temra cells.

As concerns this clone: Antigen unknown.

The CDR3 runs 11 residues. V lost 3 bases, J lost 0 bases, and 1 base lay in between. Germline V gives CDR1 SGHNT, CDR2 YYREEE (reference sequence). Assay: immunoSEQ multiplex PCR; the TCRdb copy retains only in-frame clones and omits some. The sample has about 30,000 clones, 94% seen once; the top ten hold 0.6% to 0.85%. This TCR was sampled from a woman aged 45-65 years with cholangiocarcinoma. Source: peripheral blood, taken from a patient treated with photon-based radiotherapy. This chain connects TRBV5-4 to TRBJ2-7; D is unclear. CDR3: CASSYSYEQYF. CDR3 nucleotide sequence: TGTGCCAGCAGCTACTCCTACGAGCAGTACTTC.